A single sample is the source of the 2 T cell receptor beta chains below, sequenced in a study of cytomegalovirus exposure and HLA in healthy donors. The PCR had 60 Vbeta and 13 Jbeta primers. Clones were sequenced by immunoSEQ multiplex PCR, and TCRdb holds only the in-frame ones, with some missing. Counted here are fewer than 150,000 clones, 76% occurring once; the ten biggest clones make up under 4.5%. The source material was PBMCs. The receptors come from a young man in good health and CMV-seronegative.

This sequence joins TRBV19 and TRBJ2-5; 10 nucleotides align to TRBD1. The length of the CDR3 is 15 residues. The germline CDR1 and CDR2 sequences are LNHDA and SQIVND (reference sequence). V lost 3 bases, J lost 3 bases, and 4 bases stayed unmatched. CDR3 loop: CASSILGTGEETQYF. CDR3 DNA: TGTGCCAGTAGTATCCTAGGGACAGGGGAAGAGACCCAGTACTTC.

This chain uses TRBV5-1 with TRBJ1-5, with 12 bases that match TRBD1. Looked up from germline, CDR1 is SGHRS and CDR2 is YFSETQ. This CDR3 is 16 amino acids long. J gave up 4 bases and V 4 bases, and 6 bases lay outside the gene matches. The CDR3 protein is CASSPSGQGANQPQHF. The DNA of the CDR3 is TGCGCCAGCAGCCCGTCGGGACAGGGGGCAAATCAGCCCCAGCATTTT.